These T cell receptor beta chains were read from a single sample in a study of CD8 T cells in ankylosing spondylitis. TCRdb redid the calling of the 5' RACE reads with MiXCR, one entry per CDR3 protein. The sample has roughly 150,000 distinct CDR3 sequences, roughly 6.6% seen once. Material for sequencing was blood, either unsorted or a sorted T cell fraction (not recorded which). The receptors were sampled from a female donor with ankylosing spondylitis or in good health (not recorded which). Both conserved end residues are part of each CDR3. The order of the fields is clone size, V gene, CDR3 protein. Clone size is shown for a subset of rows, as once, few, many or a class of expanded clone.

>.|TRBV7-2
CASSLASGTGFYNEQFF
>many|TRBV12-3/TRBV12-4
CASSLQGSYGYTF
>.|TRBV30
CAWSIGGATEAFF
>few|TRBV6-1
CASNQAGENNEQFF
>many|TRBV12-3/TRBV12-4
CASSPTGAVQPQHF
>.|TRBV12-3/TRBV12-4
CASGLGPSTETQYF
>many|TRBV28
CASRTTSYYEQYF
>many|TRBV20-1
CSARETPGRAASYEQYF
>few|TRBV4-2
CASEIDQKGEAFF
>many|TRBV5-1
CASSLEGNSPLHF
>many|TRBV12-3/TRBV12-4
CASSLLQGDTEAFF
>many|TRBV6-1
CASSEREGYGLRGPVNYGYTF
>many|TRBV12-3/TRBV12-4
CASSLGNDRDQPQHF
>many|TRBV5-1
CASSLGSTLYSPYNEQFF
>many|TRBV6-1
CATRTGSGSVDNQPQHF
>many|TRBV5-1
CASREGASPPDTQYF
>many|TRBV6-5
CASSYSNGPRYGYTF
>.|TRBV30
CAWSLRRNTEAFF
>many|TRBV6-1
CASSEAINPGPGNTIYF
>many|TRBV9
CASSARTGRSSPLHF
>many|TRBV5-1
CASSLIASGGGNEQFF
>many|TRBV10-3
CAIRQDSSQETQYF
>many|TRBV5-1
CASSLSLQGAGGDEQFF
>many|TRBV20-1
CSADPTGIQETQYF
>many|TRBV5-1
CASSPLVGPGELFF
>many|TRBV12-3/TRBV12-4
CASRGGETTNEKLFF
>many|TRBV5-1
CASSLEALNEKLFF
>many|TRBV4-3
CASSQLLTGGEQFF
>.|TRBV4-1
CASSQEVRVIMNTEAFF
>many|TRBV9
CASSVKLGSYEQYF
>.|TRBV11-1
CASSLEPDPRRGTDTQYF
>few|TRBV5-1
CASSLVTSGGRSYNEQFF
>many|TRBV7-2
CASSTNGAREAFF
>.|TRBV7-9
CASNSGQPISGANVLTF
>many|TRBV28
CASSSGGFDEQYF
>many|TRBV29-1
CSVEDGTGSEQYF
>many|TRBV4-2
CASSLGTGVNQPQHF
>many|TRBV7-3
CASSPSRGAYNEQFF
>many|TRBV27
CASNLRQGGDTQYF
>many|TRBV5-1
CASSVQTQANYGYTF
>many|TRBV2
CASSGSYDREGAFF
>many|TRBV6-1
CASSESVTRSSYEQYF
>many|TRBV6-5
CASSYSGTSYEQYF
>many|TRBV11-1
CASSSSGGNQPQHF
>.|TRBV12-3/TRBV12-4
CASSLASGGAYEQFF
>many|TRBV4-1
CASSQDLFRSGNQPQHF
>many|TRBV6-5
CASSYATSGPWRSYNEQFF
>few|TRBV5-1
CASSPGQGATEAFF
>many|TRBV5-1
CASSFTGENTGELFF
>many|TRBV12-3/TRBV12-4
CASTYSGYTEAFF
>many|TRBV12-3/TRBV12-4
CASSLGQLDHEQYF
>many|TRBV29-1
CSVGWNTEAFF
>many|TRBV20-1
CSGLARVETQYF
>many|TRBV10-3
CAIKTGTSGNTDTQYF
>many|TRBV24-1
CATSGLPGQPGLDQPQHF
>many|TRBV7-2
CASSLYEGNTEAFF
>many|TRBV6-1
CASRLTGREKLFF